Below, one TCR beta chain is given with its context. The source of the sample is a study of cytomegalovirus exposure and HLA in healthy donors. It was with 60 Vbeta and 13 Jbeta primers that the PCR ran. The repertoire was sequenced with immunoSEQ multiplex PCR; TCRdb's copy has only in-frame clones and lacks some. Altogether roughly 120,000 clones are present, approximately 85% being singletons, with the ten largest covering approximately 10%. This CDR3 has 14 amino acids. Germline loops: CDR1 SGHVS, CDR2 FNYEAQ. Trimming pared 1 base from V and 1 base from J, leaving 8 bases between. The clonotype was recovered from a male donor in good health and CMV-seropositive. Input material: PBMCs. The genes are TRBV7-6 and TRBJ2-7; the D gene is possibly TRBD1 (6 bases). CDR3 sequence (DNA): TGTGCCAGCAGCTTAGAGACAGGATCCTACGAGCAGTACTTC. Residues: CASSLETGSYEQYF.